These 28 T cell receptor beta chains share one sample of origin, sequenced in a study of T cell repertoires in cytomegalovirus infection. From the reads, TCRdb called clonotypes with MiXCR, one entry per CDR3 protein. Here the sample spans about 740,000 distinct CDR3 sequences, about a third being singletons. The sequencing input was PBMCs. The receptors here all came from a human donor in good health (CMV status not recorded). Some clones in this sample may be carry-over from other donors' samples.

This clonotype was observed a few times. The chain combines TRBV2 with TRBJ2-1; perhaps D is TRBD1 or TRBD2 (5 bases each). Trimming shortened V by 0 bases and J by 0 bases, and 21 bases separated the two germline ends. This CDR3 spans 20 amino acids. Germline loops: CDR1 SNHLY, CDR2 FYNNEI. Here the CDR3 reads CASSEARGRERVSSYNEQFF. The CDR3 DNA sequence: TGTGCCAGCAGTGAAGCCCGGGGCAGGGAAAGAGTCAGCTCCTACAATGAGCAGTTCTTC.

A remark on this clonotype: With a much larger clone just one base away, this may be a read error. The chain has TRBV7-2 and TRBJ2-1; D is unclear. The germline V gene has CDR1 SGHTA and CDR2 FQGNSA. This CDR3 has 14 amino acids. Written as DNA, the CDR3 is TGTGCCGGCAGCTTAGATAGGTTGGGTTGGGCGCAGTTCTTC. Translated, it gives CAGSLDRLGWAQFF.

This clonotype was seen a few times. The V call is TRBV25-1, the J call TRBJ1-2; no firm D call. This CDR3 comprises 17 residues. The V gene lost 3 bases and the J gene lost 0 bases, with 17 bases spanning the gap. In germline, CDR1 is MGHDK, CDR2 SYGVNS. Here the CDR3 DNA reads TGTGCCAGCAGTGACGGGATACTAGCACTTCCTAACTATGGCTACACCTTC. Translation: CASSDGILALPNYGYTF.

The V call is TRBV12-3 or TRBV12-4, the J call TRBJ1-2; perhaps TRBD1 as D (6 bases). V was cut by 5 bases and J by 5 bases, with 15 bases left in between. The CDR3 consists of 14 residues. The CDR3 is CASSPQGTPYGYTF. Written as DNA, the CDR3 is TGTGCCAGCAGTCCCCAGGGGACCCCTTATGGCTACACCTTC.

CDR3 protein: CASSLLSGEKGYTF. The CDR3 bases are TGTGCCAGCAGTTTACTATCGGGGGAGAAGGGCTACACCTTC. The V gene is TRBV28, the J gene TRBJ1-2; TRBD1 is a possible D gene (5 bases). V was shortened by 2 bases and J by 8 bases, with 15 bases between the two germline ends. The CDR3 runs 14 residues. The germline gives CDR1 MDHEN, CDR2 SYDVKM.

The CDR3 DNA follows: TGTGCCAGCAGGAACGGCAATCAGCCCCAGCATTTT. The encoded protein is CASRNGNQPQHF. The chain employs TRBV12-3 or TRBV12-4 and TRBJ1-5; D not certain. The CDR3 has 12 residues. V dropped 6 bases and J dropped 2 bases, with 5 bases sitting between them.

The rearrangement joins TRBV7-8 to TRBJ1-1, with D uncertain. Deletions cut 5 bases from V and 1 base from J, with 14 bases between. This CDR3 comprises 15 residues. Looked up from germline, CDR1 is SGHVS and CDR2 is FQNEAQ. The CDR3 sequence: CASSHRQAGNTEAFF. The CDR3 DNA is TGTGCCAGCAGCCACCGGCAGGCGGGGAACACTGAAGCTTTCTTT.

Of note for this clonotype: At one end, the junction sequence differs from germline, possibly due to a read error. The chain joins TRBV7-6 to TRBJ2-5; D is possibly TRBD2 (6 bases). The CDR3 has 14 amino acids. The germline V gene has CDR1 SGHVS and CDR2 FNYEAQ. CDR3 region: CASSLAGGRETHYF. The CDR3 bases are TGTGCCAGCAGCTTAGCGGGGGGTCGAGAGACCCATTACTTC.

This clonotype was seen only a few times. The rearrangement joins TRBV6-6 to TRBJ1-2; possibly TRBD1 for D (5 bases). Trimming stripped 7 bases from V and 4 bases from J, with 19 bases between. The CDR3 has 15 amino acids. Germline V gene data show CDR1 as MNHNY and CDR2 as SVGAGI (reference sequence). The CDR3 nucleotides read TGTGCCAGCAACTTATCCGGGACTCGGACCTATGGCTACACCTTC. This codes for CASNLSGTRTYGYTF.

This clonotype was observed a handful of times. The V call is TRBV6-1, the J call TRBJ2-7, with D possibly being TRBD2 (5 bases). The length of the CDR3 is 14 residues. V dropped 5 bases and J dropped 4 bases, with 15 bases sitting between them. Germline values: CDR1 MNHNS, CDR2 SASEGT. CDR3 sequence reads: CASSRGFEGYEQYF. The CDR3 bases are TGTGCCAGCAGTCGAGGCTTTGAGGGTTACGAGCAGTACTTC.

This clonotype was recorded a few times. This chain uses TRBV12-3 or TRBV12-4 with TRBJ2-3; TRBD2 matches 10 bases. The CDR3 sequence is 16 residues long. V shed 5 bases and J 3 bases; nucleotides not matched to a gene: 8. CDR3 residues: CASSLSGTSDTDTQYF. The CDR3 DNA follows: TGTGCCAGCAGTCTCTCCGGGACTAGCGATACAGATACGCAGTATTTT.

In this sample, this clonotype turned up a few times. This chain connects TRBV28 to TRBJ1-6; D uncertain. The length of the CDR3 is 15 residues. In germline, CDR1 is MDHEN, CDR2 SYDVKM. V lost 4 bases and J 5 bases, leaving 12 bases between the germline ends. CDR3 bases: TGTGCCAGCAGTTCAGCCGGGAGAAATAATTCACCCCTCCACTTT. This translates into CASSSAGRNNSPLHF.

This chain links TRBV20-1 with TRBJ2-7, with 8 bases that match TRBD2. CDR1 is DFQATT and CDR2 is SNEGSKA in the germline V gene (reference sequence). The junction had 9 bases not matched to a gene; V was cut back by 3 bases and J by 2 bases. CDR3 length: 15 amino acids. Here the CDR3 DNA reads TGCAGTGCTAGTGGGTCTTCGGGGGGGACCTACGAGCAGTACTTC. It codes for CSASGSSGGTYEQYF.

The chain has TRBV6-2 or TRBV6-3 and TRBJ1-2, with a possible D match to TRBD1 (5 bases). With 6 bases removed from V and 6 bases from J, the gap between germline ends came to 17 bases. The CDR3 runs 14 residues. CDR1 and CDR2 (germline): MNHEY, SVGEGT. CDR3 DNA: TGTGCCAGCAGCCCCGTGGGGCCTTGGGATGGCTACACCTTC. Protein product: CASSPVGPWDGYTF.

The sample holds a few counts of this clonotype. The chain joins TRBV19 to TRBJ1-4; D not resolved. The germline CDR1 and CDR2 sequences are LNHDA and SQIVND (reference sequence). This CDR3 contains 15 residues. The germline V and J ends were trimmed by 5 bases and 0 bases, with 10 bases remaining between them. CDR3 amino acids: CASSRPSATNEKLFF. CDR3 nucleotides: TGTGCCAGTAGTCGGCCCAGCGCAACTAATGAAAAACTGTTTTTT.

As concerns this clonotype: Just one base apart from a much larger clone, this may be a read error. V is TRBV7-6 and J is TRBJ2-7, with 10 bases identical to TRBD1. The germline gives CDR1 SGHVS, CDR2 FNYEAQ. There are 15 residues in the CDR3. CDR3 residues: CASSLGTGGVYEEYF. The CDR3 nucleotides read TGTGCCAGCAGCTTAGGGACAGGGGGAGTATACGAGGAGTACTTC. The full variable domain, rest sourced from reference TRBV7-6 and TRBJ2-7, is GAGVSQSPRYKVTKRGQDVALRCDPISGHVSLYWYRQALGQGPEFLTYFNYEAQQDKSGLPNDRFSAERPEGSISTLTIQRTEQRDSAMYRCASSLGTGGVYEEYFGPGTRLTVT.

The CDR3 region is CASSFVVGEQFF. CDR3 DNA sequence: TGCGCCAGCAGCTTTGTGGTCGGTGAGCAGTTCTTC. The chain recombines TRBV5-1 with TRBJ2-1; the D is unclear. The CDR3 runs 12 residues. Germline V gene sequence: CDR1 SGHRS, CDR2 YFSETQ. V shed 2 bases and J shed 9 bases, with 9 bases lying between them.

This clonotype has a handful of counts. The V gene is TRBV29-1, the J gene TRBJ2-1; TRBD2 is a possible D gene (6 bases). This CDR3 is built from 15 residues. Trimming took 0 bases from V and 7 from J, leaving 16 bases between them. CDR1 SQVTM and CDR2 ANQGSEA come from the germline V gene. The CDR3 DNA reads TGCAGCGTTGAAGATCTTCGAGCGGGCAATAATGAGCAGTTCTTC. Protein sequence: CSVEDLRAGNNEQFF.

This CDR3 is CSARRAQETQYF. DNA for the CDR3: TGCAGCGCCAGGAGGGCCCAAGAGACCCAGTACTTC. The chain carries TRBV29-1 and TRBJ2-5; a possible D gene is TRBD2 (6 bases). With 7 bases removed from V and 1 base from J, the gap between germline ends came to 10 bases. The length of the CDR3 is 12 residues. Germline CDR1 reads SQVTM; CDR2 reads ANQGSEA. Full variable domain (remainder filled in from reference TRBV29-1 and TRBJ2-5): SAVISQKPSRDICQRGTSLTIQCQVDSQVTMMFWYRQQPGQSLTLIATANQGSEATYESGFVIDKFPISRPNLTFSTLTVSNMSPEDSSIYLCSARRAQETQYFGPGTRLLVL.

The chain combines TRBV2 with TRBJ1-5; D ambiguous. The CDR3 covers 14 residues. Trimming shortened V by 7 bases and J by 3 bases, and 13 bases separated the two germline ends. Germline V gives CDR1 SNHLY, CDR2 FYNNEI. In DNA form, the CDR3 reads TGTGCCAGCAAGATCGGAGTACTCAATCAGCCCCAGCATTTT. It is translated as CASKIGVLNQPQHF.

The rearrangement uses TRBV28 and TRBJ2-4, with 8 nucleotides matching TRBD1. From germline, CDR1 is MDHEN and CDR2 SYDVKM. The CDR3 is 16 residues long. J lost 0 bases, V lost 6 bases, and 7 bases had no gene match. Written as DNA, the CDR3 is TGTGCCAGCAGACAAACAGGGGGTATAGCCAAAAACATTCAGTACTTC. It codes for CASRQTGGIAKNIQYF.

This rearrangement joins TRBV6-2 or TRBV6-3 to TRBJ2-5, with no clear D. The CDR3 totals 14 residues. V gave up 5 bases and J gave up 2 bases, with 12 bases separating them. Germline CDR1 MNHEY, CDR2 SVGEGT. CDR3 sequence reads: CASSTPGQQETQYF. For the CDR3, the DNA is TGTGCCAGCAGTACCCCTGGGCAGCAAGAGACCCAGTACTTC.

This clonotype was counted only a few times. V gene TRBV12-3 or TRBV12-4 combines with J gene TRBJ1-2; 7 bases line up with TRBD1. The CDR3 is 15 residues long. Trimming at V came to 5 bases and at J to 4 bases, leaving 10 bases not matched to a gene. The DNA for the CDR3 is TGTGCCAGCAGTCCCGGAGGGGGCTATGGCTATGGCTACACCTTC. As protein: CASSPGGGYGYGYTF.

V usage is TRBV19 and J usage is TRBJ1-1; D unclear. This CDR3 has 16 amino acids. V was cut by 3 bases and J by 0 bases, with 14 bases left in between. CDR1 is LNHDA and CDR2 is SQIVND in the germline V gene (reference sequence). DNA for the CDR3: TGTGCCAGTAGTATCAGGCCACAACAGATGAACACTGAAGCTTTCTTT. It translates to CASSIRPQQMNTEAFF.

The chain is built from TRBV24-1 and TRBJ2-1, with D possibly being TRBD1 (5 bases). The V end was cut by 5 bases, the J end by 6 bases, with 16 bases between. Germline CDR1 KGHDR, CDR2 SFDVKD. The CDR3 is made up of 15 amino acids. The chain's CDR3 is CATSVSRDRVNEQFF. CDR3 bases: TGTGCCACCAGTGTAAGCAGGGATCGGGTCAATGAGCAGTTCTTC.

The chain joins TRBV6-2 or TRBV6-3 to TRBJ2-7; the D gene is possibly TRBD2 (5 bases). Germline V gives CDR1 MNHEY, CDR2 SVGEGT. This CDR3 spans 13 amino acids. V lost 10 bases, J lost 1 base, and 14 bases lay in between. CDR3 nucleotide sequence: TGTGCCATCCGAGAACTAGATTCCTACGAGCAGTACTTC. Its translation: CAIRELDSYEQYF.

Points on this clonotype: Lacking the conserved final phenylalanine or tryptophan, this CDR3 likely reflects a read error. This rearrangement joins TRBV6-2 or TRBV6-3 to TRBJ2-1; D perhaps matches TRBD2 (5 bases). The CDR3 totals 14 residues. Germline V gives CDR1 MNHEY, CDR2 SVGEGT. The CDR3 protein is CARSNSVTYNEQFL. As DNA, the CDR3 is TGTGCCCGCAGTAATAGCGTCACCTACAATGAGCAGTTCTTA.

This clonotype was observed many times. This chain links TRBV7-8 with TRBJ2-2; 8 nucleotides align to TRBD1. CDR1 is SGHVS, CDR2 FQNEAQ, per germline. The CDR3 consists of 17 residues. J lost 1 base, V lost 3 bases, and 7 bases had no gene match. CDR3 sequence: CASSFWADRGNTGELFF. The CDR3 DNA reads TGTGCCAGCAGCTTTTGGGCTGACAGGGGGAACACCGGGGAGCTGTTTTTT.